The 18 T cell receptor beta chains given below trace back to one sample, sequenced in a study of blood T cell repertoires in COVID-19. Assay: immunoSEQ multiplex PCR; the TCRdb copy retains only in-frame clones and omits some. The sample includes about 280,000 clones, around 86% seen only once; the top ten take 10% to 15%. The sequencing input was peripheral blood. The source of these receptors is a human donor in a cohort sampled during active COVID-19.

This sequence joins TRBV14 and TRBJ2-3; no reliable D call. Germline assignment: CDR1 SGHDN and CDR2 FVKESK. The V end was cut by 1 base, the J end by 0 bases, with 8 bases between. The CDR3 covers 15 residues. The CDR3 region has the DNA TGTGCCAGCAGCCAAGGTCAGACTAGCACAGATACGCAGTATTTT. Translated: CASSQGQTSTDTQYF.

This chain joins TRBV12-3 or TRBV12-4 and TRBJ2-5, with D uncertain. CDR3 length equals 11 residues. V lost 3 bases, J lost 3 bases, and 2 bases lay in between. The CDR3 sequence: CASSFKETQYF. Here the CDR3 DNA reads TGTGCCAGCAGTTTTAAAGAGACCCAGTACTTC.

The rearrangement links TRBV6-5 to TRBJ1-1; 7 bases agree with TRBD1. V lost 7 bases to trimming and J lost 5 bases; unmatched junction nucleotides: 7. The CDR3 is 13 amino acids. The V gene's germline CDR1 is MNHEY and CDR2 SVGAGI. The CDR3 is CASIQGVGTEAFF. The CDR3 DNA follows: TGTGCCAGCATTCAGGGGGTGGGTACTGAAGCTTTCTTT.

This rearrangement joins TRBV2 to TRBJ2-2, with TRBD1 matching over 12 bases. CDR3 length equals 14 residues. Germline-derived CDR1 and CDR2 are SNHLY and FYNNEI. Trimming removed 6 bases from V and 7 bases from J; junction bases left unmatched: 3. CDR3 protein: CASRGQGAVGELFF. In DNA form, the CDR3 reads TGTGCCAGCAGGGGACAGGGGGCTGTCGGGGAGCTGTTTTTT.

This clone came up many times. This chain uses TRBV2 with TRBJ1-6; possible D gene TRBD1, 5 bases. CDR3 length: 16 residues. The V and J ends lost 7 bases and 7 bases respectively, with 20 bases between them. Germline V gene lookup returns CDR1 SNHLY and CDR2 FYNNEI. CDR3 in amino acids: CASTWGSQTVNSPLHF. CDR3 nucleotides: TGTGCCAGCACGTGGGGCAGCCAGACCGTCAATTCACCCCTCCACTTT.

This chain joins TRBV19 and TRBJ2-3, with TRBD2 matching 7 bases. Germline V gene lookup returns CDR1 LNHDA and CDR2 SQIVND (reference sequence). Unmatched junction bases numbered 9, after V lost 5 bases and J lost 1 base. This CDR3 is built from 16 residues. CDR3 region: CASSGPSGGRTDTQYF. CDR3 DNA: TGTGCCAGTAGTGGCCCGTCGGGGGGACGCACAGATACGCAGTATTTT.

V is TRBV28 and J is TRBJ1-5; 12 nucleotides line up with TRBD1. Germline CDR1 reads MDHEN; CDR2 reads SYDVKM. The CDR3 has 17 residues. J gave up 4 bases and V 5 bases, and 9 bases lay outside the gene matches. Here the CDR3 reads CASSIAGTGGRNQPQHF. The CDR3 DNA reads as TGTGCCAGCAGTATCGCCGGGACAGGGGGCCGGAATCAGCCCCAGCATTTT. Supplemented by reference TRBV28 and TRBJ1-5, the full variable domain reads DVKVTQSSRYLVKRTGEKVFLECVQDMDHENMFWYRQDPGLGLRLIYFSYDVKMKEKGDIPEGYSVSREKKERFSLILESASTNQTSMYLCASSIAGTGGRNQPQHFGDGTRLSIL.

Here the CDR3 DNA reads TGTGCTAGTGGTTTAGGGACTATCCGATCCGGGGAGACCCAGTACTTC. This sequence encodes CASGLGTIRSGETQYF. The rearrangement links TRBV12-5 to TRBJ2-5, with 7 bases that match TRBD2. This CDR3 spans 16 amino acids. The V gene's germline CDR1 is LGHNT and CDR2 FRNRAP. After removal of 3 bases from V and 5 bases from J, the junction contained 12 bases not matched to a gene.

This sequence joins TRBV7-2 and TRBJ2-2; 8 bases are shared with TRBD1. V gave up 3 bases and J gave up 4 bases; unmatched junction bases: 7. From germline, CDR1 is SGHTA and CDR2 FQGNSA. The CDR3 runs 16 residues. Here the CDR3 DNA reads TGTGCCAGCAGCTTCCAGGGGGCAGGAACCACCGGGGAGCTGTTTTTT. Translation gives CASSFQGAGTTGELFF.

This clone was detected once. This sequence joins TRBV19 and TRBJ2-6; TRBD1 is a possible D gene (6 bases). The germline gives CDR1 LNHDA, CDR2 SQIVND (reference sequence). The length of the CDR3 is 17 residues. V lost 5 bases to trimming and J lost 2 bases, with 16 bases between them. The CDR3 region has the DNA TGTGCCAGTAGTGTGACAGGTCCCGGAGCTGGGGCCAACGTCCTGACTTTC. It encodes CASSVTGPGAGANVLTF.

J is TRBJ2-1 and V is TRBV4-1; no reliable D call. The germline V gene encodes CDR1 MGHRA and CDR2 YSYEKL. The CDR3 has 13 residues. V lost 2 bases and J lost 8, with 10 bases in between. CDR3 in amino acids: CASSQQLRDEQFF. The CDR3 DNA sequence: TGCGCCAGCAGCCAACAACTCCGCGATGAGCAGTTCTTC.

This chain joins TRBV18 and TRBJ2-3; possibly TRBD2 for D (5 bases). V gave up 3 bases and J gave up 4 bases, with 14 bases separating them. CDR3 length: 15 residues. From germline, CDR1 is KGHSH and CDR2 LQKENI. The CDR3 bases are TGTGCCAGCTCACCTACACAGCAGGAGGCAGATACGCAGTATTTT. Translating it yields CASSPTQQEADTQYF.

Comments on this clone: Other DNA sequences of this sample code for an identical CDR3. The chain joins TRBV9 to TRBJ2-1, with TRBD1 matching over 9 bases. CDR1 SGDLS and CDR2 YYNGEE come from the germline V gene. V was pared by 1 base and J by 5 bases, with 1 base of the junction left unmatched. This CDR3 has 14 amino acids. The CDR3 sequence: CASSVTGGNNEQFF. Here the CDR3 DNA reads TGTGCCAGCAGCGTAACAGGGGGCAACAATGAGCAGTTCTTC.

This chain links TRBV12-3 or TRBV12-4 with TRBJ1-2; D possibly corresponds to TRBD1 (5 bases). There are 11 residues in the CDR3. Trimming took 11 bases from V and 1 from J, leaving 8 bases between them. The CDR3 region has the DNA TGTGCCTCCCAGGGTAACTATGGCTACACCTTC. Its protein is CASQGNYGYTF.

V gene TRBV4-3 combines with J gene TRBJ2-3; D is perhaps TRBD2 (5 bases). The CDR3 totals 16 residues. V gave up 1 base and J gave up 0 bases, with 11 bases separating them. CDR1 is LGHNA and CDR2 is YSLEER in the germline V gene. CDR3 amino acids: CASSQGASLSTDTQYF. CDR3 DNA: TGCGCCAGCAGCCAAGGGGCTAGCCTCAGCACAGATACGCAGTATTTT.

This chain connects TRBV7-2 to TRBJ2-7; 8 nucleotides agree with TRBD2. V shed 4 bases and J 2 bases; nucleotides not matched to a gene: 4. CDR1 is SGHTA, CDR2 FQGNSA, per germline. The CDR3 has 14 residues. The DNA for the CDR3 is TGTGCCAGCAGCTCCACTAGCGGACCCTACGAGCAGTACTTC. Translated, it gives CASSSTSGPYEQYF.

The CDR3 loop is CASSGAGVQETQYF. The CDR3 coding sequence is TGTGCCAGCAGTGGTGCGGGGGTCCAAGAGACCCAGTACTTC. The chain recombines TRBV27 with TRBJ2-5; 7 bases fit TRBD2. Germline V CDR1 and CDR2: MNHEY, SMNVEV (reference sequence). The CDR3 runs to 14 residues. The V segment lost 5 bases and the J segment 1 base; nucleotides outside the gene matches: 4.

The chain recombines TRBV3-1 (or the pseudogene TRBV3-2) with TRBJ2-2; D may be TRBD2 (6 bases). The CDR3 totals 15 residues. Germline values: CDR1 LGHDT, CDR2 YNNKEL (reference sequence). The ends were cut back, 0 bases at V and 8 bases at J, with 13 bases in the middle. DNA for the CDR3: TGTGCCAGCAGCCAAGAGGGAGTGGAGGGTGGGGAGCTGTTTTTT. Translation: CASSQEGVEGGELFF.